The rows below give T cell receptor beta chains drawn from one sample of a study of blood T cells in healthy people across ages. TCRdb re-called the 5' RACE reads with MiXCR, one entry per CDR3 protein. The profile shows 800,000 to 1,000,000 distinct CDR3 sequences, around 49% of them singletons. Sequencing used blood. Source of these receptors: a man in his thirties or forties in good health. Each CDR3 is given with its conserved first and last residue. The D gene is left open where the match is weak. Not all rows give a size; the values are once, few, many and, for expanded clones, a class.

V gene	D gene	J gene	clone size	CDR3 DNA	CDR3 protein
TRBV29-1	TRBD2	TRBJ2-7	few	TGCAGCGTTGGCCCAGCGGGGGGATCCTACGAGCAGTACTTC	CSVGPAGGSYEQYF
TRBV2	-	TRBJ2-7	-	TGTGCCAGCAGGACCCATACGGGTGGCGAGCAGTACTTC	CASRTHTGGEQYF
TRBV28	-	TRBJ1-1	-	TGTGCCAGCAGTCTTTACGGGGGGAGTACTGAAGCTTTCTTT	CASSLYGGSTEAFF
TRBV12-3/TRBV12-4	-	TRBJ2-6	-	TGTGCCAGCAGATCTTTAACCGGGGCCAACGTCCTGACTTTC	CASRSLTGANVLTF
TRBV7-6	-	TRBJ1-1	-	TGTGCCAGCAGCTTAAAGGGGGGGAAAGGGAACACTGAAGCTTTCTTT	CASSLKGGKGNTEAFF
TRBV7-2	TRBD1	TRBJ2-3	many	TGTGCCAGCAGCCTAAGGACAGGGGACACAGATACGCAGTATTTT	CASSLRTGDTDTQYF
TRBV11-2	-	TRBJ2-5	once	TGTGCCAGCAGCTTAAGTAGGCCAGGACAGACCCAGTACTTC	CASSLSRPGQTQYF
TRBV20-1	-	TRBJ2-1	few	TGCAGTGCTATTCCCAGGACAGCCTGGACCTACAATGAGCAGTTCTTC	CSAIPRTAWTYNEQFF
TRBV11-2	TRBD1	TRBJ2-4	once	TGTGCCAGCAGCCTAGACAGGGGTGTTGTCAAAAACATTCAGTACTTC	CASSLDRGVVKNIQYF
TRBV6-1	-	TRBJ2-3	-	TGTGCCAGCATCCTAGGGGGAATCGATAATACGCAGTATTTT	CASILGGIDNTQYF
TRBV28	-	TRBJ2-1	-	TGTGCCAGCAGTTTAAGGCAGGGGGGGAAAACTTTGCAGTTCTTC	CASSLRQGGKTLQFF
TRBV29-1	-	TRBJ2-1	-	TGCAGCGTTGAAACCAGCTTACTCTACAATGAGCAGTTCTTC	CSVETSLLYNEQFF
TRBV4-2	-	TRBJ2-5	few	TGTGCCAGCAGCCATGGGACTCAACAAGAGACCCAGTACTTC	CASSHGTQQETQYF
TRBV4-2	-	TRBJ1-6	-	TGTGCCAGCAGCCAAGATGCGACGCCCGCGAATTCACCCCTCCACTTT	CASSQDATPANSPLHF
TRBV3-1	-	TRBJ2-7	few	TGTGCCAGCAGCCAAGATAAAAAATCGTACGAGCAGTACTTC	CASSQDKKSYEQYF
TRBV7-2	-	TRBJ1-6	many	TGTGCCAGCAGCTTCCGGTCCGGCAATTCACCCCTCCACTTT	CASSFRSGNSPLHF
TRBV12-3/TRBV12-4	-	TRBJ2-7	few	TGTGCCAGCAGTTTAATCGCCGGCCGTGAGTACTACGAGCAGTACTTC	CASSLIAGREYYEQYF
TRBV20-1	-	TRBJ1-6	-	TGCAGTGCTCGACCCGTCTCAAGGTCACCCCTCCACTTT	CSARPVSRSPLHF
TRBV6-1	-	TRBJ2-2	-	TGTGCCAGCAGCGCGACAGGCCCGAACACCGGGGAGCTGTTTTTT	CASSATGPNTGELFF
TRBV6-1	-	TRBJ2-1	few	TGTGCCAGCAGTGTAAACCTCGGGGGCTTGTACTACAATGAGCAGTTCTTC	CASSVNLGGLYYNEQFF
TRBV28	-	TRBJ1-5	-	TGTGCCAGCAGCGGGGGGCAGGATAAAGTCCGTACTCAGCCCCAGCATTTT	CASSGGQDKVRTQPQHF
TRBV6-1	TRBD1	TRBJ1-1	-	TGTGCCAGCAGCGGACAGGGTTTGGGCAACACTGAAGCTTTCTTT	CASSGQGLGNTEAFF
TRBV2	-	TRBJ2-3	few	TGTGCCAGCAGTCAGTGGACAGATACGCAGTATTTT	CASSQWTDTQYF
TRBV2	-	TRBJ2-4	-	TGTGCCAGCAGCCAATTTGAAGTTCGCAAAAACATTCAGTACTTC	CASSQFEVRKNIQYF
TRBV7-8	-	TRBJ2-7	-	TGTGCCAGCAGCTCCGGGTCCTTCAACGAGCAGTACTTC	CASSSGSFNEQYF
TRBV6-2/TRBV6-3	-	TRBJ2-3	few	TGTGCCAGCAGTTATGGGTTTTTCGGTACAGATACGCAGTATTTT	CASSYGFFGTDTQYF
TRBV7-2	TRBD2	TRBJ2-1	-	TGTGCCAGCAGCTTGCAGGGACTAGCGGAGCAGTTCTTC	CASSLQGLAEQFF
TRBV9	-	TRBJ1-2	few	TGTGCCAGCAGCGTAGGAGGGATTGGTGCCTATGGCTACACCTTC	CASSVGGIGAYGYTF
TRBV20-1	-	TRBJ1-1	-	TGCAGTGCTAGACCCGGGGGAGCGAACACTGAAGCTTTCTTT	CSARPGGANTEAFF
TRBV7-2	-	TRBJ1-2	-	TGTGCCAGCAGCTTAGTATTCGGGGGCAGCTATGGCTACACCTTC	CASSLVFGGSYGYTF
TRBV3-1	TRBD2	TRBJ2-3	few	TGTGCCAGCCGCTTGACTAGCGGGGACACAGATACGCAGTATTTT	CASRLTSGDTDTQYF
TRBV5-8	-	TRBJ2-6	-	TGTGCCAGCAGCTTGAGGGTTTCAGTAGGGGCCAACGTCCTGACTTTC	CASSLRVSVGANVLTF
TRBV20-1	TRBD1	TRBJ1-2	-	TGCAGTGCTGGGGGGGGACAGGGCACTAACTATGGCTACACCTTC	CSAGGGQGTNYGYTF
TRBV7-2	TRBD2	TRBJ2-5	-	TGTGCCAGCAGCTTACGTAGCGGGATGGCGGAGACCCAGTACTTC	CASSLRSGMAETQYF
TRBV15	TRBD1	TRBJ2-3	many	TGTGCCACCAGCAGAGATATGGGACAGGGGAGGGATACGCAGTATTTT	CATSRDMGQGRDTQYF
TRBV5-1	TRBD1	TRBJ1-5	few	TGCGCCAGCAGCCCGGGACAGGGCGAGCCGGAGCCCCAGCATTTT	CASSPGQGEPEPQHF
TRBV7-9	-	TRBJ2-7	few	TGTGCCAGCAGCTTGATCACGGGGGAATCCTCCTACGAGCAGTACTTC	CASSLITGESSYEQYF
TRBV7-2	-	TRBJ2-7	few	TGTGCCAGCAGCCGTATTATCCGGGACGAGCAGTACTTC	CASSRIIRDEQYF
TRBV6-5	-	TRBJ2-7	-	TGTACCAGCAGTTACGCAGGGGTTAGCTCCTACGAGCAGTACTTC	CTSSYAGVSSYEQYF
TRBV6-6	TRBD1	TRBJ2-3	many	TGTGCCACCAGACAGGGAACGGCAGATACGCAGTATTTT	CATRQGTADTQYF
TRBV11-1	-	TRBJ2-1	-	TGTGCCAGCAGCCTCGGAATTGTCTCCTACAATGAGCAGTTCTTC	CASSLGIVSYNEQFF
TRBV6-5	-	TRBJ1-4	-	TGTGCCAGCAGCAACAGGGCCCATAATGAAAAACTGTTTTTT	CASSNRAHNEKLFF
TRBV5-8	-	TRBJ1-1	-	TGTGCCAGCAGCTTGGCCTGGGAGGGTTGGGACACTGAAGCTTTCTTT	CASSLAWEGWDTEAFF
TRBV4-1	-	TRBJ2-1	few	TGCGCCAGCAGCCAGGGAACAGGAACCCGCGGCTACAATGAGCAGTTCTTC	CASSQGTGTRGYNEQFF
TRBV21-1	-	TRBJ2-7	-	TGTGCCAGCAGCCCCTGTGAGGAGGGAATCCACGAGCAGTACTTC	CASSPCEEGIHEQYF
TRBV6-1	TRBD2	TRBJ2-7	many	TGTGCCAGCAGTGGACTAGCGGCCTACGAGCAGTACTTC	CASSGLAAYEQYF
TRBV30	-	TRBJ1-2	-	TGTGCCGGGAACAGAGACTATGGCTACACCTTC	CAGNRDYGYTF
TRBV28	TRBD1	TRBJ2-5	once	TGTGCCAGCAGACTGACAGGGGTGGAGACCCAGTACTTC	CASRLTGVETQYF
TRBV24-1	TRBD2	TRBJ2-3	-	TGTGCCACCAGTGATTTGCTCCCTAGCGGGGGGGCAGTTACGCAGTATTTT	CATSDLLPSGGAVTQYF
TRBV2	TRBD2	TRBJ2-2	-	TGTGCCAGCCTCGCGGGGGTGAACACCGGGGAGCTGTTTTTT	CASLAGVNTGELFF
TRBV27	-	TRBJ2-7	-	TGTGCCAGCAGTTCATCGATAGGGGGAATCACCTACGAGCAGTACTTC	CASSSSIGGITYEQYF
TRBV7-9	-	TRBJ2-3	-	TGTGCCAGCAGCTCAAAGGGCGAGCCTCCCACAGATACACAGTATTTT	CASSSKGEPPTDTQYF
TRBV29-1	-	TRBJ2-5	few	TGCAGCGTTGACCCCGGACAAACGTATTGGGAGACCCAGTACTTC	CSVDPGQTYWETQYF
TRBV28	-	TRBJ1-1	few	TGTGCCAGCAGTTTAGGAATCAACACTGAAGCTTTCTTT	CASSLGINTEAFF
TRBV2	-	TRBJ2-2	-	TGTGCCAGTTGTGTAGGGGCGAACACCGGGGAGCTGTTTTTT	CASCVGANTGELFF
TRBV5-1	TRBD2	TRBJ2-1	-	TGCGCCAGCTCAGTCCCGGCGGGAGCCCTGGATGAGCAGTTCTTC	CASSVPAGALDEQFF